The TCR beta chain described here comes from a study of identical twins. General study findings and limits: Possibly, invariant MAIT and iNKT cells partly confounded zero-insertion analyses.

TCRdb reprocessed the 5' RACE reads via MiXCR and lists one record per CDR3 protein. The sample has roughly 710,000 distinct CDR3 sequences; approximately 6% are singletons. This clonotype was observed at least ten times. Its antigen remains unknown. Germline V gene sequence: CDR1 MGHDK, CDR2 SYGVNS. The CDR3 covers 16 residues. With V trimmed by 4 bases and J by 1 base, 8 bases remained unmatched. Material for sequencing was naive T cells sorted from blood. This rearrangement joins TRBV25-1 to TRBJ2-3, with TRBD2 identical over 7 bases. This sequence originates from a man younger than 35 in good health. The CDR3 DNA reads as TGTGCCAGCAGTGCTCCGGCGGGAGAGGGCACAGATACGCAGTATTTT. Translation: CASSAPAGEGTDTQYF.